This T cell receptor beta chain is drawn from a study of T cells after somatic rescue of genetic block (dated by TCRdb to about 2020). For context, the study as a whole: What the study looked at was long-term robustness, specifically in a T-cell system that came about through somatic rescue of a genetic block in T-cell development.

This clone was detected only once. The specificity of this receptor is unknown. Per-base qualities were not stored, and no clone one base away is much larger. Receptor libraries were prepared by the immunoSEQ multiplex PCR assay. TCRdb provides this immuneACCESS table in a form limited to in-frame rearrangements. Some clones are lacking; in checked studies, under half of them reflect an unresolved V gene, and why the rest are absent is not known. For this sample the table gives about 12,000 clones, of which 73% were detected only once. The ten largest clones represent 20% of the sample. From its cysteine to its phenylalanine, the CDR3 spans 15 amino acids. The sequence is cut down to CDR3 DNA, 45 bases in frame from base 1. V loses 7 bases, J loses 1 base, and the germline ends lie 11 bases apart. The germline V gene supplies CDR1 MNHEY and CDR2 SVGAGI.

The source material was peripheral blood mononuclear cells (PBMCs). This TCR derives from a boy between 10 and 17 years old. The chain uses TRBV6-5 and TRBJ2-6; D gene: possibly TRBD1, on 6 matching bases. The sequenced DNA: TGTGCCAGCACCGACAGGTTTTCTGGGGCCAACGTCCTGACTTTC. The translation is CASTDRFSGANVLTF.